One T cell receptor (beta chain) is described in this entry. Its antigen is not known. This entry is derived from a study of CD8 T cells in Susac syndrome. Whole-study results and caveats: As acknowledged by the study, its TCR sequencing and HLA analysis included a relatively small number of individuals.

Sequencing targeted TCR beta in blood CD8+ and CD4+ T cells. Random hexamers were used to reverse transcribe an amount of roughly 0.5 to 1 ug RNA. Across 54 Vbeta and 13 Jbeta, TCR beta CDR3 was amplified with immunoSEQ multiplex PCR. TCRdb processed the immunoSEQ multiplex PCR reads anew with MiXCR; each CDR3 protein has one entry. The sample holds about 200,000 distinct CDR3 sequences; 92% are singletons and the top ten take about 0.12%. The sample consisted of CD8+ T cells from PBMCs. This clonotype originated in a human donor with multiple sclerosis.

The CDR3 DNA reads TGTGCCAGCAGTCCTATAGTCGGGGAGCAGTACTTC. The encoded protein is CASSPIVGEQYF. V gene TRBV7-6 combines with J gene TRBJ2-7; the D is unclear. There are 12 residues in the CDR3. The germline V and J ends were trimmed by 6 bases and 7 bases, with 13 bases remaining between them. The germline CDR1 and CDR2 sequences are SGHVS and FNYEAQ.